This TCR beta chain is drawn from a study of cytomegalovirus exposure and HLA in healthy donors. Study at large: There were about 85 million unique TCRs (from HLA-typed donors) in an early data release. Study-level points and caveats: Later analysis suggested links between common viral pathogens and several top significant clusters.

Among the donors, all were healthy bone marrow donors. Likely unrecorded immune exposures existed in these nominally healthy donors. 60 Vbeta and 13 Jbeta primers were used in PCR. Profiling relied on immunoSEQ multiplex PCR, and the TCRdb table lists in-frame clones only, not all of them. The sample totals about 170,000 clones. Turning to this clone: Antigen: not known.

V was trimmed by 4 bases and J by 1 base, leaving 2 bases between them. Germline CDR1 and CDR2: MRHNA and SNTAGT. This CDR3 contains 13 residues. Sequencing was done on a sample of PBMCs. The chain combines TRBV6-4 with TRBJ2-6; D remains unclear. This TCR was recovered from a woman aged 18-29 years in good health and CMV-seropositive. CDR3 in DNA: TGTGCCAGCAGTGCTTCTGGGGCCAACGTCCTGACTTTC. Amino acid sequence: CASSASGANVLTF.